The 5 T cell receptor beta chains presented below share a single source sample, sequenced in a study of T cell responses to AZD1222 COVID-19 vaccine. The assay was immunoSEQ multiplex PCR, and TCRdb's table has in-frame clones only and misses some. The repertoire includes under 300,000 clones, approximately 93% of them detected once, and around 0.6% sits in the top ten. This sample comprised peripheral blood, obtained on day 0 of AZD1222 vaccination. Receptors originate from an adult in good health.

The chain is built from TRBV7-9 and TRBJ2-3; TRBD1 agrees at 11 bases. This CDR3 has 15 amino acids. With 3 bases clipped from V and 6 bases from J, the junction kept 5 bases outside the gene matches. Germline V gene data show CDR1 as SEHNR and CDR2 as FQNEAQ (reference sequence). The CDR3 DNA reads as TGTGCCAGCAGCTTTCCGGGACAGGGGGAGGATACGCAGTATTTT. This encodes CASSFPGQGEDTQYF.

CDR3 DNA: TGCGCCAGCAGCTTGGGGGACGGTTACTATGGCTACACCTTC. This gives the protein CASSLGDGYYGYTF. The rearrangement links TRBV5-1 to TRBJ1-2; D might be TRBD1 (5 bases). The CDR3 runs 14 residues. Germline values: CDR1 SGHRS, CDR2 YFSETQ. V was shortened by 0 bases and J by 3 bases, with 9 bases between the two germline ends.

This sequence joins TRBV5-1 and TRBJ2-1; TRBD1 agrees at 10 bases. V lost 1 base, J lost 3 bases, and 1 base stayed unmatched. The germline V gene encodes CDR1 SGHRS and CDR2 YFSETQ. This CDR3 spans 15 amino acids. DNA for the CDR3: TGCGCCAGCAGCTTGCGGACAGGGGGCTACAATGAGCAGTTCTTC. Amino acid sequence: CASSLRTGGYNEQFF.

CDR3 sequence (DNA): TGTGCCAGTAGTGTTGATCGGGAAGCTTTCTTT. It specifies CASSVDREAFF. The chain recombines TRBV19 with TRBJ1-1, with D unresolved. The CDR3 totals 11 residues. Trimming took 5 bases from V and 8 from J, leaving 9 bases between them. Germline lookup yields CDR1 LNHDA and CDR2 SQIVND (reference sequence).

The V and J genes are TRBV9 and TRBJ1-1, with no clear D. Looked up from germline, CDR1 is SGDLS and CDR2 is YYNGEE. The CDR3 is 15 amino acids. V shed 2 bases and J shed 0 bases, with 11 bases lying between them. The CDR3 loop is CASSVAGLMNTEAFF. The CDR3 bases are TGTGCCAGCAGCGTCGCCGGGCTGATGAACACTGAAGCTTTCTTT.